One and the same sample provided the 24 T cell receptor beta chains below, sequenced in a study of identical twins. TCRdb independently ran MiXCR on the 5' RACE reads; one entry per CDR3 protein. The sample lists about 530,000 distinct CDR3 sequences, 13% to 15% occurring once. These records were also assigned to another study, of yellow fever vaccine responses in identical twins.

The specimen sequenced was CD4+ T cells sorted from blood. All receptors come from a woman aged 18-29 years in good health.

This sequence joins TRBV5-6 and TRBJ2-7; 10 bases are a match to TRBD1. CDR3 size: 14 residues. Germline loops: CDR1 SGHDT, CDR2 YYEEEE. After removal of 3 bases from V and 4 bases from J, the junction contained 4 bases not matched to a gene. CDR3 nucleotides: TGTGCCAGCAGCTGGGGACAGGGGAAGTACGAGCAGTACGTC. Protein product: CASSWGQGKYEQYV.

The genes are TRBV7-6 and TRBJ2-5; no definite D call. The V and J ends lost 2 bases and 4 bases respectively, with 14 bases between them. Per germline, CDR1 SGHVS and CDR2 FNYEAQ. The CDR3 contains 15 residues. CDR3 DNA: TGTGCCAGCAGCTTAACCCCCGAAAGCCCAGAGACCCAGTACTTC. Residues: CASSLTPESPETQYF.

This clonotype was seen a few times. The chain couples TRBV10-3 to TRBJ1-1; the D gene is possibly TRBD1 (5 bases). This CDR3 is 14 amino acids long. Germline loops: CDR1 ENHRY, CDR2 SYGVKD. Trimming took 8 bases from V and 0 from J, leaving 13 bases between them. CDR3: CAIGRQLLNTEAFF. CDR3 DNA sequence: TGTGCCATCGGCCGACAGCTGCTGAACACTGAAGCTTTCTTT.

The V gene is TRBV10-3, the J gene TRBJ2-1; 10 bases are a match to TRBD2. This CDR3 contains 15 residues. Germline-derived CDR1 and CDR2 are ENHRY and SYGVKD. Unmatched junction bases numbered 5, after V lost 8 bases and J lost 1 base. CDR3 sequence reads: CAIRSSGGSYNEQFF. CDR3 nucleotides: TGTGCCATCCGCTCTAGCGGGGGATCCTACAATGAGCAGTTCTTC.

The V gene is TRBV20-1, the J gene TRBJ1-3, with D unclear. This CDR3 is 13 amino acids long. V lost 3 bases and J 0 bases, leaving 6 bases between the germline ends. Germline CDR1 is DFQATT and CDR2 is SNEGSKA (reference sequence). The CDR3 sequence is CSASPPSGNTIYF. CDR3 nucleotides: TGCAGTGCTAGTCCCCCCTCTGGAAACACCATATATTTT.

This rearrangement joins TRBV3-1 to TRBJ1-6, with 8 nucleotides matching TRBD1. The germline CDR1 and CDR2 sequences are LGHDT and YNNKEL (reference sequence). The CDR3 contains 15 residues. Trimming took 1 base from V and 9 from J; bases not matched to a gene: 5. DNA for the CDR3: TGTGCCAGCAGCCAAGGAGGACAGGGTAGTTCACCCCTCCACTTT. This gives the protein CASSQGGQGSSPLHF.

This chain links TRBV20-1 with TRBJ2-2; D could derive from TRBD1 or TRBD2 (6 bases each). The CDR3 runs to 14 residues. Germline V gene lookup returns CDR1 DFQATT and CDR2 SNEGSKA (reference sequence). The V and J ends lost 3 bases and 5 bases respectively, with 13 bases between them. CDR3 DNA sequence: TGCAGTGCTAGGACTAGGGGGGAGACCGGGGAGCTGTTTTTT. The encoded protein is CSARTRGETGELFF.

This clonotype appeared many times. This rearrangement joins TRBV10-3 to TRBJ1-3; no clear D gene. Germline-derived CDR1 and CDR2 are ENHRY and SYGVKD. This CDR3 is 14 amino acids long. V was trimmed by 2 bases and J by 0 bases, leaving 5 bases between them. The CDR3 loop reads CAISEPVSGNTIYF. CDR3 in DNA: TGTGCCATCAGTGAGCCCGTCTCTGGAAACACCATATATTTT.

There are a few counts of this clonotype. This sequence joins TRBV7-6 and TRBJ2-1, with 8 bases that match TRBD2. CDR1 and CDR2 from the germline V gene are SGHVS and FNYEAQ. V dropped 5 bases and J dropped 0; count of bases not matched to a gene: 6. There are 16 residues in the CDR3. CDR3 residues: CASSREGRTSYNEQFF. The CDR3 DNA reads TGTGCCAGCAGCCGGGAGGGGCGGACCTCCTACAATGAGCAGTTCTTC.

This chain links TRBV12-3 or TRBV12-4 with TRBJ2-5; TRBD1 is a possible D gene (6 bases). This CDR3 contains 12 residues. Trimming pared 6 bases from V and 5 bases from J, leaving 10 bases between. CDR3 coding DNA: TGTGCCAGCAGACAGGGAGTGGAGACCCAGTACTTC. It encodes CASRQGVETQYF.

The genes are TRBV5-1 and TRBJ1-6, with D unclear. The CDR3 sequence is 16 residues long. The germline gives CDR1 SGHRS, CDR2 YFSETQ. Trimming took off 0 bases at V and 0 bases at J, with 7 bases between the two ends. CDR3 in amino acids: CASSLGLSSYNSPLHF. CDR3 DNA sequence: TGCGCCAGCAGCTTGGGTCTAAGCTCCTATAATTCACCCCTCCACTTT.

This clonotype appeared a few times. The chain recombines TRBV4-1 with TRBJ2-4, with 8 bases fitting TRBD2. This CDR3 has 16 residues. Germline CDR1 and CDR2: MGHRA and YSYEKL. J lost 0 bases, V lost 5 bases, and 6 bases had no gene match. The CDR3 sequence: CASSISGTSAKNIQYF. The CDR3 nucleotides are TGCGCCAGCAGCATTAGCGGGACCTCAGCCAAAAACATTCAGTACTTC.

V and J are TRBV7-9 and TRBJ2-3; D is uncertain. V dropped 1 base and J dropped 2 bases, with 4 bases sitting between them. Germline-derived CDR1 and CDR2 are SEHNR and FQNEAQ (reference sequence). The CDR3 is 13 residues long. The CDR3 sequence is CASSLDITDTQYF. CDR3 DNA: TGTGCCAGCAGCTTAGACATCACAGATACGCAGTATTTT. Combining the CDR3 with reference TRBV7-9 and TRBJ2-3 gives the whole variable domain DTGVSQNPRHKITKRGQNVTFRCDPISEHNRLYWYRQTLGQGPEFLTYFQNEAQLEKSRLLSDRFSAERPKGSFSTLEIQRTEQGDSAMYLCASSLDITDTQYFGPGTRLTVL.

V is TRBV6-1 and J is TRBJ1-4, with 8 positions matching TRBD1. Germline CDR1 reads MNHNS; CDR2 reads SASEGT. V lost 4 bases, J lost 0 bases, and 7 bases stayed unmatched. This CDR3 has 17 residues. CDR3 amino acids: CASSATGGASTNEKLFF. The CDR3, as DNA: TGTGCCAGCAGTGCCACAGGGGGTGCCTCAACTAATGAAAAACTGTTTTTT.

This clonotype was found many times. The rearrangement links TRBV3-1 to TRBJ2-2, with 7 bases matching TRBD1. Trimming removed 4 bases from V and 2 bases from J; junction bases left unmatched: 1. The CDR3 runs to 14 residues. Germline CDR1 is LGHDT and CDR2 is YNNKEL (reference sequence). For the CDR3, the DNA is TGTGCCAGCAGCCGGGACAGCAACACCGGGGAGCTGTTTTTT. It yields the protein CASSRDSNTGELFF.

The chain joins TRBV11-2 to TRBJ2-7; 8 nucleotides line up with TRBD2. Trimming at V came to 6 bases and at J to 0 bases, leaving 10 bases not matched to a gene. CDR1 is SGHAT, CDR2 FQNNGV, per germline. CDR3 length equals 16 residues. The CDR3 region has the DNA TGTGCCAGCAGACGATTAGCGGGACTTACCTCCTACGAGCAGTACTTC. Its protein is CASRRLAGLTSYEQYF. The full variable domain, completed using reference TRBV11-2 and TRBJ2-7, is EAGVAQSPRYKIIEKRQSVAFWCNPISGHATLYWYQQILGQGPKLLIQFQNNGVVDDSQLPKDRFSAERLKGVDSTLKIQPAKLEDSAVYLCASRRLAGLTSYEQYFGPGTRLTVT.

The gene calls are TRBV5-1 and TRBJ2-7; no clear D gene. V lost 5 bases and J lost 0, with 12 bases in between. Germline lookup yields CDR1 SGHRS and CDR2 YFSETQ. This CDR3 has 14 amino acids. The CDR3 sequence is CASSQAVSSYEQYF. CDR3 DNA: TGCGCCAGCAGTCAAGCTGTCAGCTCCTACGAGCAGTACTTC.

The CDR3 protein is CSVRGNTDTQYF. Here the CDR3 DNA reads TGCAGCGTTCGTGGAAACACAGATACGCAGTATTTT. V is TRBV29-1 and J is TRBJ2-3, with D unresolved. In germline, CDR1 is SQVTM, CDR2 ANQGSEA. With 5 bases removed from V and 2 bases from J, the gap between germline ends came to 8 bases. The CDR3 runs to 12 residues.

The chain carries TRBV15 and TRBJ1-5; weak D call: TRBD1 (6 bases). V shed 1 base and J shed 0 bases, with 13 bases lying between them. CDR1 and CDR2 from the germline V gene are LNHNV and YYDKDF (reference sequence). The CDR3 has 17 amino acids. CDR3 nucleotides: TGTGCCACCAGCAGAGTATGGGGGGCCGGTAGCAATCAGCCCCAGCATTTT. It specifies CATSRVWGAGSNQPQHF.

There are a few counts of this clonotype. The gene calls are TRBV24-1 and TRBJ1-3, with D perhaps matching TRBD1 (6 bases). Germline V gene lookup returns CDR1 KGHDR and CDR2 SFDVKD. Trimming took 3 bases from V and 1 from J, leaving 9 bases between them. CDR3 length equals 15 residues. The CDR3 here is CATSDAQGSGNTIYF. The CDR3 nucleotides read TGTGCCACCAGTGATGCACAGGGATCTGGAAACACCATATATTTT.

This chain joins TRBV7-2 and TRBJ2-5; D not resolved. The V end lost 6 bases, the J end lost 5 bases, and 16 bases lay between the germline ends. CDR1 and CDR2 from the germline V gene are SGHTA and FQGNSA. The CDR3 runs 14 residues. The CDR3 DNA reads TGTGCCAGCAGAGCCAAGGGTCCTTGGGAGACCCAGTACTTC. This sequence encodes CASRAKGPWETQYF.

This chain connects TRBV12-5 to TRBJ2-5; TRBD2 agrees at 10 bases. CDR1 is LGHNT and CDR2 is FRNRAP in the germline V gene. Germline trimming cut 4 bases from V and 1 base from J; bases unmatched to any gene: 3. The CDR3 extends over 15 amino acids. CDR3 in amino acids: CASGSAGGGQETQYF. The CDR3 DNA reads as TGTGCTAGTGGTTCAGCGGGAGGGGGCCAAGAGACCCAGTACTTC.

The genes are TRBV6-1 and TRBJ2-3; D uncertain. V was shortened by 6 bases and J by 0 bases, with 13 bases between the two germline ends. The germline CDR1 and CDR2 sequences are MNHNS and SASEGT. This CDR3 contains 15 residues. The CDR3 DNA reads TGTGCCAGCAGCCCTGGGCGTCCTAGCACAGATACGCAGTATTTT. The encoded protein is CASSPGRPSTDTQYF.

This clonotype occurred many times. CDR3 DNA: TGTGCCAGCAGTAGAAGAGCGAACACCGGGGAGCTGTTTTTT. Its translation is CASSRRANTGELFF. The V gene is TRBV6-1, the J gene TRBJ2-2; D unclear. CDR1 is MNHNS and CDR2 is SASEGT in the germline V gene. Trimming stripped 5 bases from V and 0 bases from J, with 7 bases between. The CDR3 has 14 residues.